The clone carrying this TCR beta chain was seen a single time. The sample comes from a study of blood T cell repertoires in COVID-19. Study-wide background: The United States, Italy and Spain supplied acute and convalescent COVID-19 samples. Sample material is recorded as cDNA or gDNA derived from T cells, B-cell-depleted T cells, or PBMCs.

Seattle researchers signed up patients amid active infection and tracked them longitudinally. In the original analysis: Nucleated cell counts were estimated from reference gene primer amplification. Clones were sequenced by immunoSEQ multiplex PCR, and TCRdb holds only the in-frame ones, with some missing. V and J calls and clone size come straight from that table; D and trimming were deduced from the DNA. The sample consists of about 300,000 clones, approximately 90% of them appearing once. CDR1 is SGDLS, CDR2 YYNGEE, per germline. This CDR3 contains 15 residues. The V segment lost 0 bases and the J segment 7 bases; nucleotides outside the gene matches: 4.

V is TRBV9 and J is TRBJ2-2, with 9 bases that match TRBD2. This TCR was sampled from a woman aged 50 to 60 with COVID-19, enrolled during active disease. The sample taken for sequencing was peripheral blood. The CDR3 DNA is TGTGCCAGCAGCGTAGGGCGGGAGGGCCTCGGGGAGCTGTTTTTT. Its protein is CASSVGREGLGELFF.